The 25 T cell receptor beta chains given below trace back to one sample, sequenced in a study of blood T cell repertoires in COVID-19 (TCRdb year 2020). The library was built by means of the immunoSEQ multiplex PCR assay. TCRdb took this table from immuneACCESS and kept in-frame rearrangements with V and J called. Such tables lack part of the clones; where checked against another copy, unresolved V genes explain under half of the gap, and the rest is unexplained. Recorded for this sample are roughly 13,000 clones; roughly 78% of them occurred a single time. The top ten clonotypes cover around 37% of the sample. The sequenced sample consisted of peripheral blood. Source of these receptors: a human donor in a cohort sampled during active COVID-19.

The chain uses TRBV19 and TRBJ2-2; 9 bases are shared with TRBD1. The ends lost 6 bases at V and 5 bases at J; junction bases unmatched: 4. This CDR3 has 14 amino acids. Looked up from germline, CDR1 is LNHDA and CDR2 is SQIVND (reference sequence). The CDR3 sequence is CASREQGATGELFF. As DNA, the CDR3 is TGTGCCAGTAGGGAACAGGGGGCAACCGGGGAGCTGTTTTTT.

The chain uses TRBV10-3 and TRBJ2-1; unclear D gene. Germline CDR1 ENHRY, CDR2 SYGVKD. This CDR3 is 11 amino acids long. V lost 6 bases and J lost 5, with 5 bases in between. The CDR3 sequence: CAISSDNEQFF. CDR3 sequence (DNA): TGTGCCATCAGCTCAGACAATGAGCAGTTCTTC.

The CDR3 DNA reads TGTGCCAGCAAAGAAAACAGTCTCAATCAGCCCCAGCATTTT. Protein product: CASKENSLNQPQHF. The gene calls are TRBV2 and TRBJ1-5; D ambiguous. The V end was cut by 7 bases, the J end by 3 bases, with 13 bases between. The CDR3 has 14 residues. Germline CDR1 SNHLY, CDR2 FYNNEI.

The chain employs TRBV7-2 and TRBJ1-2; a weak D match, TRBD1 (6 bases). Per the germline V gene, CDR1 is SGHTA and CDR2 is FQGNSA. The CDR3 extends over 13 amino acids. V shed 5 bases and J shed 8 bases, with 15 bases lying between them. The CDR3 loop reads CASSQRGGLGYTF. In DNA, the CDR3 is TGTGCCAGCAGCCAACGGGGGGGGCTGGGCTACACCTTC.

The rearrangement links TRBV2 to TRBJ2-3; D may be TRBD2 (6 bases). CDR3 length equals 13 residues. Deletions cut 4 bases from V and 6 bases from J, with 11 bases between. Germline V gene sequence: CDR1 SNHLY, CDR2 FYNNEI. The CDR3, as DNA: TGTGCCAGCAGTGTGGGACTGGGGGATACGCAGTATTTT. Protein sequence: CASSVGLGDTQYF.

This clone was detected only once. The chain uses TRBV19 and TRBJ1-1; D may be TRBD1 (5 bases). In germline, CDR1 is LNHDA, CDR2 SQIVND (reference sequence). V lost 3 bases, J lost 4 bases, and 12 bases lay in between. This CDR3 has 14 residues. The CDR3 loop reads CASSMGRVGTEAFF. The CDR3 bases are TGTGCCAGTAGTATGGGCAGGGTGGGCACTGAAGCTTTCTTT.

This clone was seen a few times. This CDR3 reads CSDRVPGSYNEQFF. CDR3 DNA: TGCAGCGACAGGGTCCCGGGCTCCTACAATGAGCAGTTCTTC. The gene calls are TRBV29-1 and TRBJ2-1; tentative D call: TRBD1 (6 bases). The germline gives CDR1 SQVTM, CDR2 ANQGSEA. V lost 7 bases, J lost 0 bases, and 13 bases lay in between. This CDR3 comprises 14 residues.

This clone has only one observation. The rearrangement joins TRBV6-5 to TRBJ1-1; 7 nucleotides align to TRBD1. Germline lookup yields CDR1 MNHEY and CDR2 SVGAGI. Trimming cost V 8 bases and J 0 bases; bases outside gene matches: 3. The CDR3 spans 13 residues. This CDR3 is CASSGQLNTEAFF. In nucleotides, the CDR3 is TGTGCCAGCTCGGGACAGCTGAACACTGAAGCTTTCTTT.

The chain carries TRBV5-1 and TRBJ1-4; D not resolved. The germline V gene encodes CDR1 SGHRS and CDR2 YFSETQ. The CDR3 extends over 14 amino acids. V gave up 0 bases and J gave up 2 bases, with 5 bases separating them. The DNA of the CDR3 is TGCGCCAGCAGCTTGGCGGGGACTAATGAAAAACTGTTTTTT. The encoded protein is CASSLAGTNEKLFF.

This clone was seen a handful of times. The chain employs TRBV6-4 and TRBJ2-3; TRBD1 might be the D (5 bases). V lost 5 bases and J 4 bases, leaving 16 bases between the germline ends. CDR3 length: 15 amino acids. Germline V CDR1 and CDR2: MRHNA, SNTAGT. CDR3 amino acids: CASSNLGAESDTQYF. Here the CDR3 DNA reads TGTGCCAGCAGTAATTTAGGGGCTGAGTCAGATACGCAGTATTTT.

This clone was found a few times. V gene TRBV7-3 combines with J gene TRBJ2-1, with 9 bases fitting TRBD2. This CDR3 has 15 amino acids. Germline V gene sequence: CDR1 SGHTA, CDR2 FQGTGA. V dropped 1 base and J dropped 6; count of bases not matched to a gene: 4. The DNA for the CDR3 is TGTGCCAGCAGCTTAAGTCTAGCGGGGTTCAATGAGCAGTTCTTC. Its translation is CASSLSLAGFNEQFF. The whole variable domain, remainder taken from reference TRBV7-3 and TRBJ2-1, is GAGVSQTPSNKVTEKGKYVELRCDPISGHTALYWYRQSLGQGPEFLIYFQGTGAADDSGLPNDRFFAVRPEGSVSTLKIQRTERGDSAVYLCASSLSLAGFNEQFFGPGTRLTVL.

V gene TRBV7-9 combines with J gene TRBJ2-4; TRBD1 matches at 7 bases. The CDR3 is 15 amino acids. The germline gives CDR1 SEHNR, CDR2 FQNEAQ (reference sequence). V trimming: 5 bases; J trimming: 2 bases; junction bases outside the gene matches: 6. The CDR3, as DNA: TGTGCCAGCAGCCATACAGGGGATTCCAAAAACATTCAGTACTTC. Its translation is CASSHTGDSKNIQYF.

The sample holds a few counts of this clone. The CDR3 is CASRRQGNRNSPLHF. CDR3 DNA: TGTGCCAGCAGGCGACAGGGGAATCGGAATTCACCCCTCCACTTT. V gene TRBV2 combines with J gene TRBJ1-6, with 8 bases identical to TRBD1. This CDR3 has 15 amino acids. The trim removed 6 bases at V and 7 bases at J, leaving 8 bases unmatched. CDR1 is SNHLY, CDR2 FYNNEI, per germline.

The chain uses TRBV7-9 and TRBJ1-2, with D possibly matching TRBD1 (5 bases). V was shortened by 5 bases and J by 5 bases, with 12 bases between the two germline ends. Germline CDR1 reads SEHNR; CDR2 reads FQNEAQ (reference sequence). The CDR3 has 13 residues. CDR3 region: CASSPGQVYGYTF. As DNA, the CDR3 is TGTGCCAGCAGCCCAGGACAAGTATATGGCTACACCTTC.

The chain links TRBV11-2 to TRBJ2-1; TRBD2 aligns across 10 bases. Germline V CDR1 and CDR2: SGHAT, FQNNGV. V gave up 1 base and J gave up 6 bases; unmatched junction bases: 3. The CDR3 is made up of 15 amino acids. CDR3 region: CASSLVASGGNEQFF. The CDR3, as DNA: TGTGCCAGCAGCTTAGTTGCTAGCGGGGGCAATGAGCAGTTCTTC.

This chain links TRBV4-3 with TRBJ1-2; D gene unclear. CDR1 is LGHNA and CDR2 is YSLEER in the germline V gene. CDR3 length: 15 residues. The germline V and J ends were trimmed by 2 bases and 4 bases, with 14 bases remaining between them. CDR3 nucleotides: TGCGCCAGCAGCCAAAGGATACAGAGTATCTATGGCTACACCTTC. Translating it yields CASSQRIQSIYGYTF.

The chain couples TRBV15 to TRBJ2-2, with TRBD2 matching over 9 bases. Germline trimming cut 1 base from V and 6 bases from J; bases unmatched to any gene: 6. The CDR3 is 16 residues long. Germline V gene data show CDR1 as LNHNV and CDR2 as YYDKDF (reference sequence). As DNA, the CDR3 is TGTGCCACCAGCAGAGCCGGGACTAGCTCTCCCGGGGAGCTGTTTTTT. Translated: CATSRAGTSSPGELFF. The entire variable domain, with the rest obtained from reference TRBV15 and TRBJ2-2, is as follows: DAMVIQNPRYQVTQFGKPVTLSCSQTLNHNVMYWYQQKSSQAPKLLFHYYDKDFNNEADTPDNFQSRRPNTSFCFLDIRSPGLGDTAMYLCATSRAGTSSPGELFFGEGSRLTVL.

The chain is built from TRBV10-1 and TRBJ1-1; D perhaps matches TRBD1 (5 bases). Trimming cost V 10 bases and J 1 base, with 16 bases left between them. The germline V gene encodes CDR1 WNHNN and CDR2 SYGVQD (reference sequence). The CDR3 has 14 residues. DNA of the CDR3: TGCGCCACCAGCCCGGGACTCAGGAACACTGAAGCTTTCTTT. The encoded protein is CATSPGLRNTEAFF.

V and J are TRBV6-4 and TRBJ1-4; 7 nucleotides agree with TRBD1. CDR1 is MRHNA and CDR2 is SNTAGT in the germline V gene. CDR3 length: 16 residues. V lost 6 bases and J lost 7; bases outside the gene matches: 14. The CDR3 reads CASRTPATGSSEKLFF. CDR3 sequence (DNA): TGTGCCAGCAGAACTCCTGCGACAGGGAGCTCTGAAAAACTGTTTTTT.

Within the sample, this clone is medium-sized. The V and J genes are TRBV5-5 and TRBJ2-4; D perhaps matches TRBD2 (6 bases). This CDR3 comprises 15 residues. Germline assignment: CDR1 SGHKS and CDR2 YYEKEE (reference sequence). V was shortened by 4 bases and J by 3 bases, with 14 bases between the two germline ends. The CDR3 DNA follows: TGTGCCAGCAGCCACCGCGGGGCGGGCAAAAACATTCAGTACTTC. It translates to CASSHRGAGKNIQYF.

Only one count was recorded for this clone. The V and J genes are TRBV12-3 or TRBV12-4 and TRBJ2-3; tentative D call: TRBD2 (6 bases). The CDR3 loop spans 11 amino acids. V shed 7 bases and J shed 11 bases, with 13 bases lying between them. CDR3 amino acids: CASTIGDLQYF. The CDR3 DNA reads TGTGCCAGCACCATAGGGGACTTGCAGTATTTT.

This chain connects TRBV6-6 to TRBJ1-3; D possibly corresponds to TRBD1 (5 bases). This CDR3 has 15 amino acids. V was trimmed by 8 bases and J by 0 bases, leaving 14 bases between them. Germline V CDR1 and CDR2: MNHNY, SVGAGI (reference sequence). CDR3 nucleotide sequence: TGTGCCAGCCTACCGGGGGGGTCCTCTGGAAACACCATATATTTT. Translating gives CASLPGGSSGNTIYF.

This clone was seen more than once but under ten times. The chain's CDR3 is CASSLKGTGFTGELFF. CDR3 DNA: TGCGCCAGCAGCTTGAAAGGGACAGGTTTCACCGGGGAGCTGTTTTTT. V gene TRBV5-1 combines with J gene TRBJ2-2; 8 bases agree with TRBD1. Looked up from germline, CDR1 is SGHRS and CDR2 is YFSETQ. Trimming at V came to 1 base and at J to 4 bases, leaving 6 bases not matched to a gene. This CDR3 is 16 amino acids long.

The chain joins TRBV30 to TRBJ1-4; D call uncertain. V was trimmed by 2 bases and J by 5 bases, leaving 9 bases between them. Germline V gene sequence: CDR1 GTSNPN, CDR2 SVGIG (reference sequence). The CDR3 has 13 residues. CDR3: CAWSRLRNEKLFF. In DNA form, the CDR3 reads TGTGCCTGGAGTAGACTAAGAAATGAAAAACTGTTTTTT.

V and J are TRBV19 and TRBJ1-1; TRBD1 matches at 7 bases. Trimming at V came to 5 bases and at J to 2 bases, leaving 11 bases not matched to a gene. This CDR3 region has 16 residues. The germline CDR1 and CDR2 sequences are LNHDA and SQIVND (reference sequence). The CDR3 DNA follows: TGTGCCAGTAGTCTTGACAGGGAAGCCGGTAACACTGAAGCTTTCTTT. Amino acids: CASSLDREAGNTEAFF.